This entry lists 6 T cell receptor beta chains sequenced from one sample in a study of cytomegalovirus exposure and HLA in healthy donors. TCRdb keeps only in-frame clones here, not all; method: immunoSEQ multiplex PCR. The profile shows 99,000 or so clones, around 87% of them singletons. The sequencing input was PBMCs. These receptors came from a young woman in good health and CMV-seropositive.

The chain links TRBV19 to TRBJ2-7, with 7 bases matching TRBD1. Germline V gene data show CDR1 as LNHDA and CDR2 as SQIVND (reference sequence). Losses at the gene ends were 6 bases for V and 3 bases for J; bases not matched to a gene: 8. This CDR3 is built from 14 residues. The CDR3 sequence: CASRGQGVGYEQYF. The CDR3 DNA sequence: TGTGCCAGTAGAGGGCAGGGGGTCGGCTACGAGCAGTACTTC.

This clone was picked up a small number of times. J is TRBJ1-6 and V is TRBV7-9, with TRBD1 matching over 11 bases. Germline values: CDR1 SEHNR, CDR2 FQNEAQ (reference sequence). CDR3 length: 16 residues. V lost 1 base to trimming and J lost 9 bases; unmatched junction nucleotides: 5. The CDR3 nucleotides read TGTGCCAGCAGCTTAGTTGGGACAGGGGGTCGTTCACCCCTCCACTTT. Protein: CASSLVGTGGRSPLHF.

The sample holds a few counts of this clone. The rearrangement uses TRBV18 and TRBJ1-5; no clear D. Trimming took 2 bases from V and 8 from J, leaving 10 bases between them. Germline V gene sequence: CDR1 KGHSH, CDR2 LQKENI. The CDR3 totals 13 residues. The CDR3 loop reads CASSPEGIKPQHF. The CDR3 DNA is TGTGCCAGCTCACCAGAGGGTATCAAGCCCCAGCATTTT. The whole variable domain, filled in from reference TRBV18 and TRBJ1-5, reads NAGVMQNPRHLVRRRGQEARLRCSPMKGHSHVYWYRQLPEEGLKFMVYLQKENIIDESGMPKERFSAEFPKEGPSILRIQQVVRGDSAAYFCASSPEGIKPQHFGDGTRLSIL.

This sequence joins TRBV7-9 and TRBJ1-1; D remains ambiguous. The CDR3 is made up of 13 amino acids. Per the germline V gene, CDR1 is SEHNR and CDR2 is FQNEAQ (reference sequence). Trimming left V 1 base short and J 7 bases short, with 10 bases between. DNA for the CDR3: TGTGCCAGCAGCTTAGATGGGCGCCTTGAAGCTTTCTTT. Amino acids: CASSLDGRLEAFF.

The genes are TRBV7-3 and TRBJ2-7, with TRBD1 identical over 7 bases. With V trimmed by 5 bases and J by 1 base, 11 bases remained unmatched. This CDR3 is built from 16 residues. The germline gives CDR1 SGHTA, CDR2 FQGTGA. The CDR3 loop is CASSLDAGGLSYEQYF. The CDR3 DNA is TGTGCCAGCAGCCTAGACGCAGGGGGTTTGTCCTACGAGCAGTACTTC.

The gene calls are TRBV6-1 and TRBJ2-7; TRBD1 matches 10 bases. Germline trimming cut 10 bases from V and 1 base from J; bases unmatched to any gene: 7. This CDR3 is built from 14 residues. The germline CDR1 and CDR2 sequences are MNHNS and SASEGT. The CDR3 DNA is TGTGCCACCCTAGACAGGGGGCTTTCCTACGAGCAGTACTTC. Protein sequence: CATLDRGLSYEQYF.